The T cell receptor (beta chain) described here comes from a study of T-cell memory formation after mild COVID-19. Germline V gene sequence: CDR1 SGDLS, CDR2 YYNGEE. This CDR3 comprises 15 residues. J lost 2 bases, V lost 2 bases, and 2 bases had no gene match. This clonotype was detected only a few times. TCRdb re-derived calls from the 5' RACE reads in MiXCR, one entry per CDR3 protein. The sample has around 440,000 distinct CDR3 sequences, roughly 18% seen once. The sequence was collected from an adult woman who had mild COVID-19 (a few samples of this study predate the infection). Cell type and time point are not known. Specimen: PBMCs or a T cell subset sorted from them (not recorded which). The rearrangement uses TRBV9 and TRBJ2-3; 10 nucleotides line up with TRBD2. The chain's CDR3 is CASSVSGRVTDTQYF. The CDR3 DNA reads as TGTGCCAGCAGCGTGAGCGGGAGGGTCACAGATACGCAGTATTTT.